The 10 T cell receptor beta chains reported below all come from one sample, sequenced in a study of cytomegalovirus exposure and HLA in healthy donors. Some clones are missing from TCRdb's copy, which holds only in-frame ones; the method was immunoSEQ multiplex PCR. This sample has about 110,000 clones; about 85% occur once, and the top ten carry about 3%. Sequencing was done on a sample of PBMCs. The receptors originated from a woman younger than 35 in good health and CMV-seronegative.

The CDR3 bases are TGTGCCAGCAGTGGAGGTGCAGGGGTAGATACGCAGTATTTT. Protein: CASSGGAGVDTQYF. The gene calls are TRBV25-1 and TRBJ2-3, with D possibly matching TRBD1 (6 bases). V lost 4 bases and J 5 bases, leaving 13 bases between the germline ends. Germline assignment: CDR1 MGHDK and CDR2 SYGVNS. This CDR3 spans 14 amino acids.

This chain connects TRBV6-5 to TRBJ2-7; 7 positions match TRBD1. J was trimmed by 4 bases and V by 0 bases; bases with no gene match: 6. Germline values: CDR1 MNHEY, CDR2 SVGAGI. The CDR3 is 15 amino acids. Here the CDR3 reads CASSYSETGRYEQYF. CDR3 coding DNA: TGTGCCAGCAGTTACTCGGAGACAGGGAGATACGAGCAGTACTTC.

The chain combines TRBV5-8 with TRBJ2-7; D perhaps matches TRBD2 (5 bases). The CDR3 runs to 13 residues. With 6 bases removed from V and 5 bases from J, the gap between germline ends came to 15 bases. Germline V CDR1 and CDR2: SGHTS, YDEGEE. CDR3 sequence (DNA): TGTGCCAGCACGTCCGGGGTTCTCGACGAGCAGTACTTC. The encoded protein is CASTSGVLDEQYF.

In its sample, this clone was seen a few times. The chain joins TRBV19 to TRBJ1-1; D unresolved. The CDR3 loop spans 10 amino acids. V lost 8 bases and J lost 4, with 5 bases in between. Germline-derived CDR1 and CDR2 are LNHDA and SQIVND (reference sequence). This CDR3 reads CASRGTEAFF. CDR3 nucleotide sequence: TGTGCCAGTCGGGGCACTGAAGCTTTCTTT.

V usage is TRBV27 and J usage is TRBJ2-1, with 7 bases matching TRBD1. The CDR3 totals 15 residues. From germline, CDR1 is MNHEY and CDR2 SMNVEV (reference sequence). The junction had 7 bases not matched to a gene; V was cut back by 6 bases and J by 2 bases. The CDR3 is CASRDKGGPYNEQFF. The CDR3, as DNA: TGTGCCAGCAGGGATAAAGGGGGCCCCTACAATGAGCAGTTCTTC.

This chain uses TRBV2 with TRBJ2-5, with TRBD1 identical over 9 bases. With V trimmed by 1 base and J by 5 bases, 8 bases remained unmatched. Germline CDR1 SNHLY, CDR2 FYNNEI. This CDR3 has 16 residues. The CDR3 DNA reads as TGTGCCAGCAGTGAAGGATCACAGGGGGCGCACGAGACCCAGTACTTC. It specifies CASSEGSQGAHETQYF.

This clone showed up just once. V gene TRBV7-8 combines with J gene TRBJ2-7; tentatively, D is TRBD2 (5 bases). Germline CDR1 reads SGHVS; CDR2 reads FQNEAQ. Trimming removed 3 bases at V and 1 base at J, with 10 bases between. The CDR3 consists of 14 residues. This CDR3 reads CASSFTRASYEQYF. The CDR3 nucleotides are TGTGCCAGCAGCTTCACGAGGGCGTCCTACGAGCAGTACTTC. The full variable domain, rest sourced from reference TRBV7-8 and TRBJ2-7, is GAGVSQSPRYKVAKRGQDVALRCDPISGHVSLFWYQQALGQGPEFLTYFQNEAQLDKSGLPSDRFFAERPEGSVSTLKIQRTQQEDSAVYLCASSFTRASYEQYFGPGTRLTVT.

This clone is a singleton in its sample. This chain links TRBV2 with TRBJ2-3; a weak D match, TRBD2 (7 bases). CDR1 is SNHLY and CDR2 is FYNNEI in the germline V gene. The V end was cut by 11 bases, the J end by 2 bases, with 17 bases between. The CDR3 is made up of 14 amino acids. The chain's CDR3 is CASKGGQTTDTQYF. The CDR3 DNA reads TGTGCCTCTAAGGGGGGGCAAACCACAGATACGCAGTATTTT.

The CDR3 is CASSGDGTYEQYF. CDR3 DNA sequence: TGTGCCAGTTCGGGGGACGGCACCTACGAGCAGTACTTC. The chain links TRBV6-1 to TRBJ2-7; D perhaps matches TRBD2 (6 bases). Germline values: CDR1 MNHNS, CDR2 SASEGT. The CDR3 totals 13 residues. V gave up 9 bases and J gave up 2 bases, with 14 bases separating them.

The genes are TRBV5-1 and TRBJ2-3; 7 nucleotides line up with TRBD1. Germline-derived CDR1 and CDR2 are SGHRS and YFSETQ. J was trimmed by 3 bases and V by 3 bases; bases with no gene match: 10. CDR3 length: 16 amino acids. CDR3 coding DNA: TGCGCCAGCAGCTATACAACCGGGACAGATACAGATACGCAGTATTTT. Its protein product is CASSYTTGTDTDTQYF.